The 31 T cell receptor beta chains below all came from one sample that was sequenced in a study of control samples from healthy donors and cancer patients. Profiled with immunoSEQ multiplex PCR; TCRdb holds only in-frame clones, not every one. The table lists about 63,000 clones, 85% of them singletons, with nearly 5.5% in the top ten. Sequences were obtained from blood. These receptors were taken from a man aged 40-55 years in good health.

Only a few counts were recorded for this clone. The sample carries other DNA sequences with the same CDR3. CDR3: CASSYYREQYF. The CDR3 coding sequence is TGTGCCAGCAGTTACTATCGGGAGCAGTACTTC. The chain is built from TRBV6-2 or TRBV6-3 and TRBJ2-7; D gene ambiguous. The CDR3 is 11 amino acids. Germline CDR1 and CDR2: MNHEY and SVGEGT. V lost 1 base and J 7 bases, leaving 5 bases between the germline ends.

The table lists this clone with a count of one. This chain links TRBV7-9 with TRBJ1-1; 10 bases fit TRBD1. CDR3 length equals 16 residues. Germline lookup yields CDR1 SEHNR and CDR2 FQNEAQ (reference sequence). Trimming removed 5 bases from V and 4 bases from J; junction bases left unmatched: 10. The CDR3 spells CASSPQTGGKTTEAFF. CDR3 nucleotide sequence: TGTGCCAGCAGCCCACAGACAGGGGGCAAAACCACTGAAGCTTTCTTT.

The J gene is TRBJ1-1, the V gene TRBV11-1, with D uncertain. V dropped 0 bases and J dropped 0 bases, with 14 bases sitting between them. The CDR3 is made up of 17 amino acids. Per the germline V gene, CDR1 is SGHAT and CDR2 is FQDESV (reference sequence). CDR3: CASSLAISQSMNTEAFF. The CDR3 bases are TGTGCCAGCAGCTTAGCAATTTCTCAGTCCATGAACACTGAAGCTTTCTTT.

This rearrangement joins TRBV7-2 to TRBJ2-1; 8 bases align to TRBD2. V was pared by 4 bases and J by 3 bases, with 2 bases of the junction left unmatched. The CDR3 is 14 amino acids. CDR1 and CDR2 (germline): SGHTA, FQGNSA. The DNA for the CDR3 is TGTGCCAGCAGCTACGCGGGAGGCTACAATGAGCAGTTCTTC. This encodes CASSYAGGYNEQFF.

V gene TRBV3-1 (or the pseudogene TRBV3-2) combines with J gene TRBJ2-1; 7 bases agree with TRBD2. Per the germline V gene, CDR1 is LGHDT and CDR2 is YNNKEL (reference sequence). This CDR3 contains 15 residues. Trimming at V came to 3 bases and at J to 1 base, leaving 3 bases not matched to a gene. The CDR3 region has the DNA TGTGCCAGCAGCCACGGGGGGTGGTCCTACAATGAGCAGTTCTTC. Translating gives CASSHGGWSYNEQFF.

The genes are TRBV10-3 and TRBJ1-1; no reliable D call. This CDR3 has 12 amino acids. V lost 4 bases and J lost 1, with 4 bases in between. In germline, CDR1 is ENHRY, CDR2 SYGVKD. CDR3 in DNA: TGTGCCATCAGTGCAAGGAACACTGAAGCTTTCTTT. As protein: CAISARNTEAFF.

This clone was recorded only once. CDR3 in amino acids: CASSPGVQGRGTDTQYF. The CDR3 DNA sequence: TGCGCCAGCAGCCCGGGAGTGCAGGGCCGGGGCACAGATACGCAGTATTTT. The chain recombines TRBV5-1 with TRBJ2-3; maybe TRBD2 (6 bases). Germline V gene lookup returns CDR1 SGHRS and CDR2 YFSETQ. The CDR3 runs 17 residues. V shed 4 bases and J shed 1 base, with 19 bases lying between them. The full variable domain, in which reference TRBV5-1 and TRBJ2-3 provide the parts outside the CDR3, is KAGVTQTPRYLIKTRGQQVTLSCSPISGHRSVSWYQQTPGQGLQFLFEYFSETQRNKGNFPGRFSGRQFSNSRSEMNVSTLELGDSALYLCASSPGVQGRGTDTQYFGPGTRLTVL.

The chain recombines TRBV7-9 with TRBJ1-1; D might be TRBD1 (6 bases). Germline CDR1 reads SEHNR; CDR2 reads FQNEAQ (reference sequence). The CDR3 covers 13 residues. V lost 5 bases and J lost 6, with 13 bases in between. As DNA, the CDR3 is TGTGCCAGCAGCACTAGGACAGCCTCTGAAGCTTTCTTT. Amino acid sequence: CASSTRTASEAFF.

The gene calls are TRBV9 and TRBJ2-2; 9 bases align to TRBD1. Germline CDR1 is SGDLS and CDR2 is YYNGEE. V trimming: 3 bases; J trimming: 5 bases; junction bases outside the gene matches: 8. There are 16 residues in the CDR3. CDR3 sequence reads: CASSERGGQGTGELFF. The CDR3 DNA follows: TGTGCCAGCAGCGAGAGAGGGGGACAGGGAACCGGGGAGCTGTTTTTT.

The J gene is TRBJ1-3, the V gene TRBV19; 8 bases align to TRBD1. V trimming: 5 bases; J trimming: 0 bases; junction bases outside the gene matches: 9. This CDR3 contains 17 residues. The germline V gene encodes CDR1 LNHDA and CDR2 SQIVND (reference sequence). CDR3 in amino acids: CASSFRTGPSSGNTIYF. The CDR3 nucleotides are TGTGCCAGTAGTTTTCGGACAGGGCCAAGCTCTGGAAACACCATATATTTT.

The rearrangement links TRBV29-1 to TRBJ1-3; maybe TRBD1 (5 bases). This CDR3 comprises 13 residues. Between the trimmed V and J ends, which lost 3 bases and 2 bases, there was a span of 8 bases. CDR1 and CDR2 (germline): SQVTM, ANQGSEA. CDR3 in DNA: TGCAGCGTTGAGACAGTACCTGGAAACACCATATATTTT. It translates to CSVETVPGNTIYF.

V and J are TRBV5-8 and TRBJ1-5; D is unresolved. The CDR3 spans 11 residues. Germline assignment: CDR1 SGHTS and CDR2 YDEGEE. V was trimmed by 3 bases and J by 9 bases, leaving 7 bases between them. CDR3 region: CASSSTSPQHF. The CDR3, as DNA: TGTGCCAGCAGCTCAACATCGCCCCAGCATTTT. Complete variable domain (other parts from reference TRBV5-8 and TRBJ1-5): EAGVTQSPTHLIKTRGQQATLRCSPISGHTSVYWYQQALGLGLQFLLWYDEGEERNRGNFPPRFSGRQFPNYSSELNVNALELEDSALYLCASSSTSPQHFGDGTRLSIL.

V and J are TRBV5-6 and TRBJ1-5; 10 bases agree with TRBD1. Unmatched junction bases numbered 4, after V lost 0 bases and J lost 4 bases. This CDR3 region has 16 residues. From germline, CDR1 is SGHDT and CDR2 YYEEEE. The CDR3 region is CASSLGDRGRNQPQHF. CDR3 DNA: TGTGCCAGCAGCTTGGGGGACAGGGGAAGGAATCAGCCCCAGCATTTT.

The V call is TRBV4-2, the J call TRBJ2-5; 10 nucleotides agree with TRBD2. The V and J ends lost 0 bases and 7 bases, in that order; junction bases with no gene match: 8. This CDR3 region has 16 residues. Germline V gene lookup returns CDR1 LGHNA and CDR2 YNFKEQ. CDR3 in DNA: TGTGCCAGCAGCCAAGAGGGGAGCGGGAGGGTGGGGACCCAGTACTTC. Encoded protein: CASSQEGSGRVGTQYF.

The chain couples TRBV9 to TRBJ1-1; D unresolved. This CDR3 has 13 amino acids. Per germline, CDR1 SGDLS and CDR2 YYNGEE. The germline V and J ends were trimmed by 3 bases and 1 base, with 7 bases remaining between them. DNA for the CDR3: TGTGCCAGCAGCGCCGCCCCGAACACTGAAGCTTTCTTT. Translated, it gives CASSAAPNTEAFF.

The chain links TRBV9 to TRBJ2-7; 10 positions match TRBD2. The CDR3 loop spans 15 amino acids. Germline V gene data show CDR1 as SGDLS and CDR2 as YYNGEE. The ends lost 0 bases at V and 1 base at J; junction bases unmatched: 1. CDR3 sequence reads: CASSVGTSGSYEQYF. The CDR3, as DNA: TGTGCCAGCAGCGTAGGGACTAGCGGTTCCTACGAGCAGTACTTC.

This clone was observed once. The V call is TRBV5-1, the J call TRBJ2-1; no definite D call. Per germline, CDR1 SGHRS and CDR2 YFSETQ. The CDR3 runs to 12 residues. Trimming took 0 bases from V and 9 from J, leaving 7 bases between them. The CDR3 nucleotides read TGCGCCAGCAGCTTGGTGGGCGGTGAGCAGTTCTTC. Amino acids: CASSLVGGEQFF.

This sequence joins TRBV29-1 and TRBJ1-1; possibly TRBD1 for D (6 bases). CDR1 and CDR2 from the germline V gene are SQVTM and ANQGSEA. The CDR3 runs to 11 residues. V shed 7 bases and J shed 5 bases, with 11 bases lying between them. CDR3 amino acids: CSGYRDTEAFF. The CDR3 DNA reads as TGCAGCGGGTACAGGGATACTGAAGCTTTCTTT.

The genes are TRBV7-6 and TRBJ1-6; 8 bases match TRBD1. CDR1 is SGHVS and CDR2 is FNYEAQ in the germline V gene. This CDR3 is built from 14 residues. After removal of 2 bases from V and 7 bases from J, the junction contained 1 base not matched to a gene. CDR3 amino acids: CASSLRQGNSPLHF. CDR3 sequence (DNA): TGTGCCAGCAGCTTACGACAGGGGAATTCACCCCTCCACTTT. Combining the CDR3 with reference TRBV7-6 and TRBJ1-6 gives the whole variable domain GAGVSQSPRYKVTKRGQDVALRCDPISGHVSLYWYRQALGQGPEFLTYFNYEAQQDKSGLPNDRFSAERPEGSISTLTIQRTEQRDSAMYRCASSLRQGNSPLHFGNGTRLTVT.

This chain uses TRBV28 with TRBJ1-1; D ambiguous. This CDR3 is built from 13 residues. CDR1 MDHEN and CDR2 SYDVKM come from the germline V gene. Trimming took 5 bases from V and 4 from J, leaving 11 bases between them. DNA of the CDR3: TGTGCCAGCAGTCCAGCCGCACCCACTGAAGCTTTCTTT. Amino acid sequence: CASSPAAPTEAFF.

This clone has a handful of counts. The rearrangement links TRBV2 to TRBJ2-1, with 7 bases matching TRBD2. CDR1 and CDR2 from the germline V gene are SNHLY and FYNNEI. There are 14 residues in the CDR3. Germline trimming cut 0 bases from V and 9 bases from J; bases unmatched to any gene: 5. This CDR3 reads CASSEAGGNGEQFF. CDR3 DNA: TGTGCCAGCAGTGAAGCGGGGGGGAACGGTGAGCAGTTCTTC.

Only one count was recorded for this clone. V is TRBV27 and J is TRBJ1-4; 8 bases fit TRBD1. J gave up 7 bases and V 6 bases, and 10 bases lay outside the gene matches. CDR1 is MNHEY, CDR2 SMNVEV, per germline (reference sequence). The CDR3 is 15 residues long. CDR3 protein: CASSRQGARGEKLFF. CDR3 DNA: TGTGCCAGCAGCCGGCAGGGGGCACGGGGTGAAAAACTGTTTTTT.

Worth noting for this clone: The same CDR3 also results from other DNA sequences found in this sample. This chain uses TRBV5-1 with TRBJ1-1; a possible D gene is TRBD1 (5 bases). CDR1 and CDR2 (germline): SGHRS, YFSETQ. This CDR3 is built from 14 residues. V was clipped by 0 bases and J by 0 bases, with 6 bases between them. This chain's CDR3 is CASSLGGMNTEAFF. The CDR3, as DNA: TGCGCCAGCAGCTTGGGGGGCATGAACACTGAAGCTTTCTTT.

The chain is built from TRBV7-2 and TRBJ1-6; D remains unclear. CDR1 is SGHTA, CDR2 FQGNSA, per germline. The CDR3 runs to 15 residues. Trimming left V 1 base short and J 7 bases short, with 11 bases between. The CDR3 DNA follows: TGTGCCAGCAGCTTAGAAGTAGTTTACAATTCACCCCTCCACTTT. Amino acid sequence: CASSLEVVYNSPLHF.

This chain uses TRBV6-5 with TRBJ2-2; D is possibly TRBD2 (6 bases). The ends were cut back, 7 bases at V and 6 bases at J, with 18 bases in the middle. In germline, CDR1 is MNHEY, CDR2 SVGAGI. This CDR3 comprises 15 residues. CDR3 amino acids: CASTLTGRGPGELFF. Written as DNA, the CDR3 is TGTGCCAGCACCCTCACGGGGCGGGGTCCCGGGGAGCTGTTTTTT.

This clone appeared once. The chain couples TRBV3-1 (or the pseudogene TRBV3-2) to TRBJ2-1, with 12 bases aligning to TRBD2. The CDR3 covers 15 residues. Per the germline V gene, CDR1 is LGHDT and CDR2 is YNNKEL (reference sequence). The junction had 5 bases not matched to a gene; V was cut back by 1 base and J by 10 bases. Here the CDR3 reads CASSQGTSGVGEQFF. CDR3 sequence (DNA): TGTGCCAGCAGCCAAGGGACTAGCGGGGTTGGGGAGCAGTTCTTC.

The CDR3 nucleotides read TGTGCCAGCAGCTTAACTAGCGGGAGGACAGATACGCAGTATTTT. Its protein is CASSLTSGRTDTQYF. The V gene is TRBV7-2, the J gene TRBJ2-3; TRBD2 agrees at 12 bases. Germline V gives CDR1 SGHTA, CDR2 FQGNSA. The CDR3 spans 15 residues. V was pared by 2 bases and J by 3 bases, with 0 bases of the junction left unmatched.

The table lists this clone with a few counts. V is TRBV12-5 and J is TRBJ1-5; perhaps TRBD1 as D (6 bases). The V gene's germline CDR1 is LGHNT and CDR2 FRNRAP. The CDR3 runs to 17 residues. Trimming shortened V by 3 bases and J by 0 bases, and 15 bases separated the two germline ends. CDR3 nucleotides: TGTGCTAGTGGTTTTTCGGACAGACCTTATAGCAATCAGCCCCAGCATTTT. Protein: CASGFSDRPYSNQPQHF.

CDR3 protein: CATSEPGLADMSSYNEQFF. CDR3 coding DNA: TGTGCCACCAGTGAGCCGGGACTAGCGGACATGAGCTCCTACAATGAGCAGTTCTTC. This sequence joins TRBV24-1 and TRBJ2-1; 11 nucleotides agree with TRBD2. This CDR3 is built from 19 residues. Unmatched junction bases numbered 10, after V lost 4 bases and J lost 0 bases. Germline V gene data show CDR1 as KGHDR and CDR2 as SFDVKD.

This clone was counted only a few times. The CDR3 DNA reads as TGCGCCAGCAGCCAAGGGACAGGAGACTCCTACGAGCAGTACTTC. Translation: CASSQGTGDSYEQYF. The gene calls are TRBV4-3 and TRBJ2-7; 7 bases map to TRBD1. CDR3 length: 15 amino acids. Germline V gives CDR1 LGHNA, CDR2 YSLEER. Germline trimming cut 1 base from V and 0 bases from J; bases unmatched to any gene: 3.

This clone has just one count. The chain is built from TRBV7-2 and TRBJ2-3; D is unresolved. Trimming left V 6 bases short and J 0 bases short, with 7 bases between. The CDR3 covers 13 residues. Germline CDR1 and CDR2: SGHTA and FQGNSA. CDR3 DNA sequence: TGTGCCAGCAGTTACCCAAGCACAGATACGCAGTATTTT. This gives the protein CASSYPSTDTQYF.